This TCR beta chain comes out of a study of cytomegalovirus exposure and HLA in healthy donors. Overall study results and limits: DRB1 had the most TCR associations and HLA-C the fewest, a later analysis found, with rates varying by HLA locus. A later analysis found most CMV-associated TCR beta chains apparently HLA-restricted.

The trim removed 4 bases at V and 7 bases at J, leaving 8 bases unmatched. Germline-derived CDR1 and CDR2 are SGHNT and YYREEE (reference sequence). The CDR3 length is 14 residues. PCR amplification relied on 60 Vbeta primers (plus 13 Jbeta primers). Repertoires were generated with immunoSEQ multiplex PCR, while TCRdb's copy carries only in-frame clones and drops some. This sample has 90,000 to 120,000 clones, with around 72% found just once. Healthy donors of bone marrow made up the group. Concerning this clone: The antigen is undetermined.

The TCR originated in a woman aged 40 to 50 in good health and CMV-seropositive. This rearrangement joins TRBV5-4 to TRBJ2-1; 7 positions match TRBD1. The sequenced material came from PBMCs. CDR3 protein: CASSTGQNRNEQFF. In DNA form, the CDR3 reads TGTGCCAGCAGCACGGGACAGAACAGGAATGAGCAGTTCTTC.